This T cell receptor (beta chain) was profiled in a study of blood T cell repertoires in COVID-19. Study at large: COVID-19 samples from acute and convalescent phases originated in the United States, Italy and Spain. T cells, B-cell-depleted T cells, or PBMCs supplied cDNA or gDNA.

Germline-derived CDR1 and CDR2 are SNHLY and FYNNEI. V shed 7 bases and J shed 2 bases, with 9 bases lying between them. The CDR3 is 12 residues long. In the original analysis: Nucleated cell number was recorded as an estimate derived from reference gene primer amplification. Here immunoSEQ multiplex PCR was the method, and the copy in TCRdb shows in-frame clones only, minus some. The DNA was the basis for D and trimming; V, J and clone size are from that table. This sample has 210,000 or so clones, with approximately 84% found just once. Sequencing used peripheral blood. The chain links TRBV2 to TRBJ2-7; maybe TRBD2 (5 bases). The sequence was obtained from a man between 40 and 49 years old with active or convalescent COVID-19. CDR3 protein: CASTSGTYEQYF. The CDR3 nucleotides are TGTGCCAGCACTTCGGGAACCTACGAGCAGTACTTC.